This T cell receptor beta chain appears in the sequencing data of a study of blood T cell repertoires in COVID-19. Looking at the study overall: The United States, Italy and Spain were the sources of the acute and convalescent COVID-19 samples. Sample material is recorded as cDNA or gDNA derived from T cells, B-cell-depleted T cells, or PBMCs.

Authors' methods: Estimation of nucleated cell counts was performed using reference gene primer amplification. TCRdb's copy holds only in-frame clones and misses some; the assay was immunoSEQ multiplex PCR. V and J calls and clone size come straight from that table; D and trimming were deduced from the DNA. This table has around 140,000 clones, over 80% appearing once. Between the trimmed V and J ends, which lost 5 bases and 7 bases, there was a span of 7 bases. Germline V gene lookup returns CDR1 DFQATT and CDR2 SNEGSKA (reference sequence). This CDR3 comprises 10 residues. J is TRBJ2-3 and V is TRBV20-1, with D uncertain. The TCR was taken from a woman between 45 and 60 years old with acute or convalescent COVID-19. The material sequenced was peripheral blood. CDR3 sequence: CSAFLNTQYF. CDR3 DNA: TGCAGTGCTTTTTTAAATACGCAGTATTTT.